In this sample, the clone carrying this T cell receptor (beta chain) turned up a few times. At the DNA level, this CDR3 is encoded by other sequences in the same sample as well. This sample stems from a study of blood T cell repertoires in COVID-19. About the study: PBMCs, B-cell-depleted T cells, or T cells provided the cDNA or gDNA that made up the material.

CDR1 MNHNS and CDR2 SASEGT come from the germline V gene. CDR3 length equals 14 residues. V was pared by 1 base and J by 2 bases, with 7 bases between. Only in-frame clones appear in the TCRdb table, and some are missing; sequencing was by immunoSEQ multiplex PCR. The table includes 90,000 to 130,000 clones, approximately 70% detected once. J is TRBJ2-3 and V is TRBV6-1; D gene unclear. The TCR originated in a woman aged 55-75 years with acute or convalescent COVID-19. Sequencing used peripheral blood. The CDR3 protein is CASSEGGNTDTQYF. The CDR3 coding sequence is TGTGCCAGCAGTGAAGGCGGCAACACAGATACGCAGTATTTT.